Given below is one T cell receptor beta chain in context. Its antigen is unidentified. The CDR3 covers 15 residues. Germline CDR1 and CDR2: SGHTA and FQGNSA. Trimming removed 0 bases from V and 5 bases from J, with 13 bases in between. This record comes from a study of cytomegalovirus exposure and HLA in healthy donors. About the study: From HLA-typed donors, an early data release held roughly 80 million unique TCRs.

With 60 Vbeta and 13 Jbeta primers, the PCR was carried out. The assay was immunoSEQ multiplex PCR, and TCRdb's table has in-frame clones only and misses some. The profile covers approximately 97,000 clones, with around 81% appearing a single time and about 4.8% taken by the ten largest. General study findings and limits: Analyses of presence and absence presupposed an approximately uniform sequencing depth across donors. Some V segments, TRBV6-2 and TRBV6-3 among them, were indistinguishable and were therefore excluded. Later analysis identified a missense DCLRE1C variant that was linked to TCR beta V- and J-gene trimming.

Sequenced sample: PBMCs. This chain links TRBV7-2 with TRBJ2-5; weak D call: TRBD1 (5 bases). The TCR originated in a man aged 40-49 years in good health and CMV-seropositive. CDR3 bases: TGTGCCAGCAGCTTAGCCAGGGTTCATCGGGAGACCCAGTACTTC. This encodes CASSLARVHRETQYF.